This record looks at one TCR beta chain sequence and its context. The sample belongs to a study of blood T cell repertoires in COVID-19. About the study: From T cells, B-cell-depleted T cells, or PBMCs came the material, which was cDNA or gDNA.

Only in-frame clones appear in the TCRdb table, and some are missing; sequencing was by immunoSEQ multiplex PCR. The sample includes roughly 110,000 clones, around 83% of them seen just once. Trimming cost V 1 base and J 7 bases, with 13 bases left between them. This CDR3 spans 14 amino acids. Germline lookup yields CDR1 SGHAT and CDR2 FQNNGV. Source material: peripheral blood. This clonotype originated in an older man with acute or convalescent COVID-19. V gene TRBV11-2 combines with J gene TRBJ1-1; tentatively, D is TRBD1 (6 bases). The chain's CDR3 is CASSLGRGGGEAFF. In DNA, the CDR3 is TGTGCCAGCAGCTTAGGCAGGGGAGGGGGTGAAGCTTTCTTT. The whole variable domain, remainder taken from reference TRBV11-2 and TRBJ1-1, is EAGVAQSPRYKIIEKRQSVAFWCNPISGHATLYWYQQILGQGPKLLIQFQNNGVVDDSQLPKDRFSAERLKGVDSTLKIQPAKLEDSAVYLCASSLGRGGGEAFFGQGTRLTVV.